This T cell receptor (beta chain) was sequenced in a study of T-cell memory formation after mild COVID-19 (dated by TCRdb to about 2021). Background on the whole study: TCR sequence clusters from the two donors were largely donor specific. Longitudinal TCRalpha and TCRbeta repertoire sequencing tracked T-cell clones expanding and contracting after mild COVID-19 in two donors. Two young, previously healthy adult volunteers made up the cohort, one male and one female.

The germline V gene (reference sequence) supplies CDR1 DFQATT and CDR2 SNEGSKA. V is reduced by 3 bases and J by 1 base, leaving a spacing of 2 bases between them. The CDR3 measures 11 amino acids from cysteine to phenylalanine. Just the 33-base CDR3 DNA is kept, in frame starting at base 1. Ficoll-Paque density gradient centrifugation was the method used to isolate PBMCs. The sample holds many counts of this clonotype. Its antigen is not yet known. No per-base quality is available; no much larger clone lies one base away. Instrument on record: Illumina NovaSeq 6000. TCRalpha and TCRbeta cDNA libraries were constructed by 5'RACE with constant-segment primers, with sample barcodes and unique molecular identifiers being introduced. RNA was extracted from every sample with Trizol reagent. Library amplification was performed in two PCR steps, and a second sample barcode and Illumina TruSeq adapters were introduced in the second step. Sequencing of the libraries was done on an Illumina NovaSeq, producing 2 x 150 bp paired-end reads. Under the source paper's analysis protocol: Reads were demultiplexed and collapsed into UMI-guided consensus sequences with migec v1.2.7. With mixcr v2.1.11, UMI consensuses were aligned to TRA and TRB V and J templates and assembled into clonotypes. Clonotypes were classified as expanded or contracted when called significant by both edgeR and NoisET, with noise models trained on biological replicates. edgeR calls used a false discovery rate-adjusted p below 0.01 and a log2 fold-change threshold of 1. As an exploratory analysis of dynamics, max-normalized trajectories of the 1000 most abundant clonotypes were examined by PCA with hierarchical clustering. Separately sequenced CD4+ and CD8+ repertoires were used to assign the CD4 or CD8 phenotype of responding clones. The public reads were run again by TCRdb, first through fastp at Q25 and then through MiXCR, and only productive beta chains were kept. Here each entry gathers all rows of one CDR3 protein and keeps the most common genes and DNA. TCRdb's processing, not the study's, gives the V and J calls here. This sample has tens of thousands of distinct CDR3 sequences in its table, and over 11% of those were observed once. The leading ten clones occupy 30% to 35% of the sample.

The research as a whole found: The study covered only a couple of mild cases, and larger cohorts including severe cases with pre-infection samples were considered necessary. Whether the second-wave clones peaking on day 37 were SARS-CoV-2 specific was not confirmed. Some responding clones were detected in pre-infection memory, which suggested that pre-existing cross-reactive memory T cells had joined the SARS-CoV-2 response. Clones that contracted from day 15 to 85 showed balanced CD4/CD8 phenotypes, whereas a second wave of clones that expanded from day 15 to 37 leaned towards CD4+. Contracting CD4+ clones were found mainly in CM and EM memory subsets, while CD8+ clones were enriched in EMRA.

Sequenced: PBMCs or a T cell subset sorted from them (not recorded which). The chain is assembled from TRBV20-1 and TRBJ2-3; confidence is insufficient to name the D gene. The receptor comes from an adult woman who had mild COVID-19 (a few samples of this study predate the infection). The sample titles of this study are shuffled in the database, so cell type and time point are left out; the donor was told from shared clones. The CDR3 protein: CSARGTDTQYF. The DNA sequence follows: TGCAGTGCTAGGGGCACAGATACGCAGTATTTT.